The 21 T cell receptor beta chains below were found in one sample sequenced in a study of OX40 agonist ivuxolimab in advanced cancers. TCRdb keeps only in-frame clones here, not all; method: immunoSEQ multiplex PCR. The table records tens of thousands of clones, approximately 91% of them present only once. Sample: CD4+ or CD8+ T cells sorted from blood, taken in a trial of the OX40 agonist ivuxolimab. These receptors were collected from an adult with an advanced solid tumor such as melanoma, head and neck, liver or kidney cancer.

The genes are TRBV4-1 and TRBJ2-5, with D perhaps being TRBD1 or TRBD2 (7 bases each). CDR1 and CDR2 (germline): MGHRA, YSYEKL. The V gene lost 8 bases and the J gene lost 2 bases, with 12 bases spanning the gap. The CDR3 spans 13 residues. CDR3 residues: CASARGGQETQYF. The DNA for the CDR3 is TGCGCCAGCGCCAGGGGGGGACAAGAGACCCAGTACTTC.

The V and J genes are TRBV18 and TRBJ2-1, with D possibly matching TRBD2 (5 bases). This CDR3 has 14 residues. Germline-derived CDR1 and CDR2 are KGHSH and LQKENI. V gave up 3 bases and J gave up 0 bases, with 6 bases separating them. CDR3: CASSPGSSYNEQFF. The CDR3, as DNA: TGTGCCAGCTCACCGGGGAGCTCCTACAATGAGCAGTTCTTC.

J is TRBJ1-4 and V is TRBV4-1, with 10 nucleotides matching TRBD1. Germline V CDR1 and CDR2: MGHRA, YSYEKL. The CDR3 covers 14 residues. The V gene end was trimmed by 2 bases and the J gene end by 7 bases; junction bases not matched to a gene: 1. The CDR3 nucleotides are TGCGCCAGCAGCCAATGGGACAGGGGTGAAAAACTGTTTTTT. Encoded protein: CASSQWDRGEKLFF.

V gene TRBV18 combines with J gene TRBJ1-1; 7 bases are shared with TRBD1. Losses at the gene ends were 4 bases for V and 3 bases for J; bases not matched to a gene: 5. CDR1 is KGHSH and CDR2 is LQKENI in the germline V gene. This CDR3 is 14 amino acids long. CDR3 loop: CASSLGQGDTEAFF. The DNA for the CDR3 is TGTGCCAGCTCACTGGGCCAGGGGGACACTGAAGCTTTCTTT.

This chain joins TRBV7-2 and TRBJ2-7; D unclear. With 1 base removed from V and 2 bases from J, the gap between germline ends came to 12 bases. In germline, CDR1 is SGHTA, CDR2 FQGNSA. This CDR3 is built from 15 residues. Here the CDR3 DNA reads TGTGCCAGCAGCTTAGGGCCGACCGAGACCTACGAGCAGTACTTC. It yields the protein CASSLGPTETYEQYF.

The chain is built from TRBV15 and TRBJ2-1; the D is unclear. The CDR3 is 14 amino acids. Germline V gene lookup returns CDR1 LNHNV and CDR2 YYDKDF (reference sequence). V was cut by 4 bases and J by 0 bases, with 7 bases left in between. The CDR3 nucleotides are TGTGCCACCAGCAAGGATAGCTCCTACAATGAGCAGTTCTTC. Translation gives CATSKDSSYNEQFF.

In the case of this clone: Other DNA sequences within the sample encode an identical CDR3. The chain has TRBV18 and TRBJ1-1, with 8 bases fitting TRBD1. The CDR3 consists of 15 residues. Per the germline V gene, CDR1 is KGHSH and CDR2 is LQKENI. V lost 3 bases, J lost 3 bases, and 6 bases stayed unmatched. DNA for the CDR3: TGTGCCAGCTCACCGCCGGCAGGGGGCTACACTGAAGCTTTCTTT. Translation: CASSPPAGGYTEAFF. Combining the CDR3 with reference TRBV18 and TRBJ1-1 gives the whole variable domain NAGVMQNPRHLVRRRGQEARLRCSPMKGHSHVYWYRQLPEEGLKFMVYLQKENIIDESGMPKERFSAEFPKEGPSILRIQQVVRGDSAAYFCASSPPAGGYTEAFFGQGTRLTVV.

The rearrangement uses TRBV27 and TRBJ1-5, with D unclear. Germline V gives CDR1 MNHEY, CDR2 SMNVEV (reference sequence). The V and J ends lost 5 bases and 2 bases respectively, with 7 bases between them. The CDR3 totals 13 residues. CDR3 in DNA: TGTGCCAGCAGTATCAGCCGCAATCAGCCCCAGCATTTT. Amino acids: CASSISRNQPQHF.

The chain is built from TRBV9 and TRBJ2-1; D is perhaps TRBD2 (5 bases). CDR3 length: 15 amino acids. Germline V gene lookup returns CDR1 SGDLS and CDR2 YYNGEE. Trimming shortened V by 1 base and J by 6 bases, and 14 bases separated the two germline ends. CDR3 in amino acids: CASSVTRGGPNEQFF. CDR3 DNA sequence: TGTGCCAGCAGCGTAACCCGCGGAGGTCCCAATGAGCAGTTCTTC.

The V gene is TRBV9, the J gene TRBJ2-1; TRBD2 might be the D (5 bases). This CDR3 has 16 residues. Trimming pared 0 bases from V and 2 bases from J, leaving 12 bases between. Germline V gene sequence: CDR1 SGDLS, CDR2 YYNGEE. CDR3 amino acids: CASSVAQAEPYNEQFF. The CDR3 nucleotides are TGTGCCAGCAGCGTAGCTCAAGCGGAGCCCTACAATGAGCAGTTCTTC.

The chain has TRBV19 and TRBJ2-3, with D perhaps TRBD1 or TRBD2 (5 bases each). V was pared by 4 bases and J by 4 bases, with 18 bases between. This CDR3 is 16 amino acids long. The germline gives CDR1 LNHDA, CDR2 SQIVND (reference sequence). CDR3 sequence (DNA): TGTGCCAGTAGTACCGGGACGGTATGGGGTTCAGATACGCAGTATTTT. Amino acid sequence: CASSTGTVWGSDTQYF.

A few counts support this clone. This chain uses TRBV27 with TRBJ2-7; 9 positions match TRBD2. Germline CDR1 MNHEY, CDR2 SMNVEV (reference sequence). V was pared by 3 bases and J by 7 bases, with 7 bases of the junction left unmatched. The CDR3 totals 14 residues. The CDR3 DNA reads TGTGCCAGCAGTTTGGGTAGCGGGAGTAGGGAGCAGTACTTC. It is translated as CASSLGSGSREQYF.

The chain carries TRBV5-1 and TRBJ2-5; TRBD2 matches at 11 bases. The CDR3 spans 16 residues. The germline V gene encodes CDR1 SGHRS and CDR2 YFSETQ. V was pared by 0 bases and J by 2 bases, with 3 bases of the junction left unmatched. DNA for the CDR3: TGCGCCAGCAGCTTGGAATCTAGCGGGAGGCAAGAGACCCAGTACTTC. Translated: CASSLESSGRQETQYF.

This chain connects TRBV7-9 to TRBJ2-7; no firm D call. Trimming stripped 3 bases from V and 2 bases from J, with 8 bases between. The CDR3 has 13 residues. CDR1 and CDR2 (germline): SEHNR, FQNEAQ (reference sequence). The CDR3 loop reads CASSFDGPYEQYF. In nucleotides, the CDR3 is TGTGCCAGCAGCTTCGACGGTCCCTACGAGCAGTACTTC.

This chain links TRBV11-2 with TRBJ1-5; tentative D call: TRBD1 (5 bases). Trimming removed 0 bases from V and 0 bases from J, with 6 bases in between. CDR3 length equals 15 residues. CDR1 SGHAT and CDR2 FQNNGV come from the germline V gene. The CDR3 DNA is TGTGCCAGCAGCTTAGAGCAGGGTAGCAATCAGCCCCAGCATTTT. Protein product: CASSLEQGSNQPQHF.

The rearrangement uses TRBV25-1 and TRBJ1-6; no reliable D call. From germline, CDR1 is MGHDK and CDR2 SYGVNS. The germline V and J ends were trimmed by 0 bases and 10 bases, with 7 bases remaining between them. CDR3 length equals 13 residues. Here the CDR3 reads CASSEYYASPLHF. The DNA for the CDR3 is TGTGCCAGCAGTGAATATTACGCCTCACCCCTCCACTTT.

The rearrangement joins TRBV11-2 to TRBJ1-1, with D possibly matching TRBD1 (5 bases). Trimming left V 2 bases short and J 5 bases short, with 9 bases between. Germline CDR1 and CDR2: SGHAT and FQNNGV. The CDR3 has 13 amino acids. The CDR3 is CASSLWWGTEAFF. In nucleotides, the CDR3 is TGTGCCAGCAGCTTATGGTGGGGGACTGAAGCTTTCTTT.

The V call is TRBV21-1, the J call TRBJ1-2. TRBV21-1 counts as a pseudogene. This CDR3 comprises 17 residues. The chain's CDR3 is CASSKRVRRIEGYGYTF. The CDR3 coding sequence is TGTGCCAGCAGCAAAAGGGTACGGCGGATCGAAGGCTATGGCTACACCTTC.

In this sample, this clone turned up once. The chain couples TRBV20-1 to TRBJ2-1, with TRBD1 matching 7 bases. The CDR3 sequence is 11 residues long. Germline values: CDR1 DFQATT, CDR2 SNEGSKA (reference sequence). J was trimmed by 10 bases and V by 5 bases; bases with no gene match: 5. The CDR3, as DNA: TGCAGTGCTTCTAGGGGGCCCGAGCAGTTCTTC. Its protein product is CSASRGPEQFF.

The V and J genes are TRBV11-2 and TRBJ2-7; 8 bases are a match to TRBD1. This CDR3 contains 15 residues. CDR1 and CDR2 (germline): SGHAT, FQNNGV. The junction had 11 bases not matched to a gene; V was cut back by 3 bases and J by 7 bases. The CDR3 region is CASSFQRQGRGEQYF. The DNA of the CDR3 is TGTGCCAGCAGCTTCCAAAGACAGGGGCGCGGGGAGCAGTACTTC.

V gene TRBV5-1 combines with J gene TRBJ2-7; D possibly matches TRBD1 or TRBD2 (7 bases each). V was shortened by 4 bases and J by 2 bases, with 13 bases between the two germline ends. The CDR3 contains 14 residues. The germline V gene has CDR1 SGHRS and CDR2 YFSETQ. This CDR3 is CASSQGGAAYEQYF. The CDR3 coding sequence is TGCGCCAGCAGCCAGGGGGGGGCAGCCTACGAGCAGTACTTC.